The 22 T cell receptor beta chains below were found in one sample sequenced in a study of control samples from healthy donors and cancer patients. TCRdb keeps only in-frame clones here, not all; method: immunoSEQ multiplex PCR. The sample has about 130,000 clones, 92% seen once; the top ten hold 2% to 2.5%. Sequenced material: blood. These TCRs come from a woman in her forties or fifties in good health.

V is TRBV5-6 and J is TRBJ1-1; D call uncertain. The CDR3 has 15 amino acids. Per germline, CDR1 SGHDT and CDR2 YYEEEE. V was clipped by 4 bases and J by 11 bases, with 24 bases between them. Here the CDR3 DNA reads TGTGCCAGCAGCCCCTCAGATGGCCCAGTTGTCCTGGCTTTCTTT. Translating it yields CASSPSDGPVVLAFF. Looking up the rest from reference TRBV5-6 and TRBJ1-1 gives the full variable domain: DAGVTQSPTHLIKTRGQQVTLRCSPKSGHDTVSWYQQALGQGPQFIFQYYEEEERQRGNFPDRFSGHQFPNYSSELNVNALLLGDSALYLCASSPSDGPVVLAFFGQGTRLTVV.

This sequence joins TRBV11-2 and TRBJ2-3; 9 bases line up with TRBD2. V was pared by 2 bases and J by 0 bases, with 12 bases of the junction left unmatched. CDR1 is SGHAT and CDR2 is FQNNGV in the germline V gene. This CDR3 has 19 residues. This chain's CDR3 is CASSLRASGGPRSTDTQYF. For the CDR3, the DNA is TGTGCCAGCAGCTTAAGAGCGAGCGGGGGGCCCCGGAGCACAGATACGCAGTATTTT.

The chain carries TRBV27 and TRBJ2-7; D tentatively reads TRBD1 or TRBD2 (5 bases each). Germline V CDR1 and CDR2: MNHEY, SMNVEV (reference sequence). This CDR3 spans 14 amino acids. Trimming removed 3 bases at V and 1 base at J, with 10 bases between. Written as DNA, the CDR3 is TGTGCCAGCAGTTTTGTATGGGGGTCCTACGAGCAGTACTTC. Translating it yields CASSFVWGSYEQYF.

The gene calls are TRBV5-3 and TRBJ2-7; 10 nucleotides align to TRBD1. TRBV5-3 is designated an ORF whose function remains uncertain. The CDR3 sequence is 14 residues long. The CDR3 spells CRPRWGQGFDEQYF. The CDR3 DNA reads as TGTCGCCCGAGGTGGGGACAGGGGTTCGACGAGCAGTACTTC.

This clone is medium-sized in the sample. The rearrangement uses TRBV5-3 and TRBJ2-7; D is undetermined. TRBV5-3 is placed among ORFs of uncertain function. Between the trimmed V and J ends, which lost 4 bases and 7 bases, there was a span of 24 bases. The CDR3 consists of 16 residues. CDR3 sequence reads: CARSPRAGSLEEEQYF. CDR3 sequence (DNA): TGTGCCAGAAGCCCACGAGCCGGCAGCCTTGAGGAAGAGCAGTACTTC.

The chain uses TRBV5-4 and TRBJ2-7; 9 bases fit TRBD2. CDR1 is SGHNT and CDR2 is YYREEE in the germline V gene (reference sequence). V was pared by 4 bases and J by 6 bases, with 14 bases of the junction left unmatched. This CDR3 has 16 amino acids. The CDR3 nucleotides are TGTGCCAGCAGCCCCAGAGGTGGCGGGAGGGCCGTCGAGCAGTACTTC. This sequence encodes CASSPRGGGRAVEQYF.

As regards this clone: A read error may produce the germline difference seen at one junction end. This chain links TRBV18 with TRBJ2-7, with 7 positions matching TRBD1. Looked up from germline, CDR1 is KGHSH and CDR2 is LQKENI. The CDR3 length is 15 residues. CDR3 coding DNA: TGTGCCAGCTCACCCCGGACAGGCGCATCCTTCGAGCAGTACTTC. It encodes CASSPRTGASFEQYF. Drawing the rest from reference TRBV18 and TRBJ2-7, the complete variable domain is NAGVMQNPRHLVRRRGQEARLRCSPMKGHSHVYWYRQLPEEGLKFMVYLQKENIIDESGMPKERFSAEFPKEGPSILRIQQVVRGDSAAYFCASSPRTGASFEQYFGPGTRLTVT.

This chain links TRBV28 with TRBJ2-7; 12 nucleotides align to TRBD2. Germline trimming cut 5 bases from V and 2 bases from J; bases unmatched to any gene: 1. The CDR3 is 14 residues long. Germline loops: CDR1 MDHEN, CDR2 SYDVKM. The DNA of the CDR3 is TGTGCCAGCAGTCCTAGCGGGGGGGCCTACGAGCAGTACTTC. This encodes CASSPSGGAYEQYF.

The J gene is TRBJ1-2, the V gene TRBV28; D unclear. The CDR3 contains 15 residues. CDR1 is MDHEN and CDR2 is SYDVKM in the germline V gene. V was cut by 2 bases and J by 8 bases, with 18 bases left in between. The CDR3 sequence: CASSLLGSGSSGYTF. The CDR3 DNA reads as TGTGCCAGCAGTTTACTGGGGTCAGGCAGCTCGGGCTACACCTTC.

The chain recombines TRBV5-1 with TRBJ1-4; tentatively, D is TRBD1 (6 bases). The CDR3 sequence is 15 residues long. V was clipped by 5 bases and J by 0 bases, with 11 bases between them. Germline CDR1 is SGHRS and CDR2 is YFSETQ. CDR3 sequence (DNA): TGCGCCAGCAGTCCGGGACACGCAACTAATGAAAAACTGTTTTTT. This codes for CASSPGHATNEKLFF.

CDR3 sequence: CASSQDYGRTRLKETQYF. The CDR3 region has the DNA TGTGCCAGCAGCCAAGATTATGGGCGCACCAGACTCAAAGAGACCCAGTACTTC. V gene TRBV14 combines with J gene TRBJ2-5; the D is unclear. Trimming pared 0 bases from V and 3 bases from J, leaving 20 bases between. The CDR3 has 18 residues. Looked up from germline, CDR1 is SGHDN and CDR2 is FVKESK. Looking up the rest from reference TRBV14 and TRBJ2-5 gives the full variable domain: EAGVTQFPSHSVIEKGQTVTLRCDPISGHDNLYWYRRVMGKEIKFLLHFVKESKQDESGMPNNRFLAERTGGTYSTLKVQPAELEDSGVYFCASSQDYGRTRLKETQYFGPGTRLLVL.

This sequence joins TRBV19 and TRBJ1-1; D is undetermined. The length of the CDR3 is 14 residues. The germline gives CDR1 LNHDA, CDR2 SQIVND (reference sequence). V lost 8 bases and J lost 1, with 14 bases in between. CDR3 DNA sequence: TGTGCCAGTCGTCGGCGACAATCGAACACTGAAGCTTTCTTT. As protein: CASRRRQSNTEAFF.

V and J are TRBV19 and TRBJ2-7; TRBD1 is a possible D gene (5 bases). V lost 4 bases to trimming and J lost 3 bases, with 28 bases between them. The CDR3 has 19 residues. Germline CDR1 reads LNHDA; CDR2 reads SQIVND (reference sequence). CDR3 protein: CASSKGIAVWGQLNYEQYF. CDR3 DNA sequence: TGTGCCAGTAGTAAGGGGATAGCAGTCTGGGGCCAATTGAACTACGAGCAGTACTTC.

The chain couples TRBV4-2 to TRBJ1-1; 12 positions agree with TRBD1. The V segment lost 2 bases and the J segment 11 bases; nucleotides outside the gene matches: 6. Germline CDR1 is LGHNA and CDR2 is YNFKEQ. This CDR3 is 14 amino acids long. Here the CDR3 reads CASSQPGQGAWAFF. The CDR3 DNA reads as TGTGCCAGCAGCCAACCGGGACAGGGGGCCTGGGCTTTCTTT.

This clone was picked up a small number of times. V and J are TRBV11-2 and TRBJ2-2, with TRBD2 matching over 11 bases. The V and J ends lost 5 bases and 6 bases, in that order; junction bases with no gene match: 5. Germline CDR1 reads SGHAT; CDR2 reads FQNNGV. The CDR3 consists of 15 residues. As DNA, the CDR3 is TGTGCCAGCAGCCCGGGACTAGCGGAGTCCGGGGAGCTGTTTTTT. This translates into CASSPGLAESGELFF.

The chain couples TRBV6-2 or TRBV6-3 to TRBJ1-1; D remains ambiguous. There are 13 residues in the CDR3. Trimming shortened V by 0 bases and J by 14 bases, and 16 bases separated the two germline ends. From germline, CDR1 is MNHEY and CDR2 SVGEGT. The CDR3 DNA is TGTGCCAGCAGTTACTCCGAGGGAGGCCGGATGTTCTTT. Its translation: CASSYSEGGRMFF.

The chain recombines TRBV3-1 (or the pseudogene TRBV3-2) with TRBJ2-4, with 9 positions matching TRBD1. The J segment lost 8 bases and the V segment lost 5 bases, leaving 10 bases of the junction unmatched. The germline gives CDR1 LGHDT, CDR2 YNNKEL (reference sequence). The CDR3 loop spans 15 amino acids. The CDR3 spells CASSVGQGGLYIQYF. The CDR3, as DNA: TGTGCCAGCAGCGTGGGACAGGGTGGGTTATACATTCAGTACTTC.

The rearrangement joins TRBV7-8 to TRBJ1-2; TRBD1 aligns across 8 bases. The V and J ends lost 5 bases and 6 bases, in that order; junction bases with no gene match: 5. Germline-derived CDR1 and CDR2 are SGHVS and FQNEAQ. The CDR3 sequence is 13 residues long. CDR3 in amino acids: CASSLDRVNGYTF. The CDR3 DNA is TGTGCCAGCAGCCTGGACAGGGTGAATGGCTACACCTTC.

V usage is TRBV3-1 (or the pseudogene TRBV3-2) and J usage is TRBJ1-6; D unresolved. Germline V CDR1 and CDR2: LGHDT, YNNKEL (reference sequence). Trimming took off 4 bases at V and 6 bases at J, with 10 bases between the two ends. The CDR3 extends over 14 amino acids. The CDR3 region has the DNA TGTGCCAGCAGCCCTGGAGGGAGTAATTCACCCCTCCACTTT. Amino acid sequence: CASSPGGSNSPLHF.

The V call is TRBV7-9, the J call TRBJ2-1; D call uncertain. V gave up 4 bases and J gave up 4 bases, with 14 bases separating them. Germline loops: CDR1 SEHNR, CDR2 FQNEAQ (reference sequence). The CDR3 loop spans 15 amino acids. The CDR3 here is CASSSTDRYYNEQFF. The DNA of the CDR3 is TGTGCCAGCAGCTCGACGGACCGCTATTACAATGAGCAGTTCTTC. Full variable domain (missing parts from reference TRBV7-9 and TRBJ2-1): DTGVSQNPRHKITKRGQNVTFRCDPISEHNRLYWYRQTLGQGPEFLTYFQNEAQLEKSRLLSDRFSAERPKGSFSTLEIQRTEQGDSAMYLCASSSTDRYYNEQFFGPGTRLTVL.

The table lists this clone with a count of one. The chain uses TRBV28 and TRBJ1-5, with 9 bases matching TRBD1. The CDR3 is made up of 16 amino acids. V was pared by 5 bases and J by 4 bases, with 9 bases of the junction left unmatched. The germline V gene has CDR1 MDHEN and CDR2 SYDVKM. The CDR3 protein is CASSRGEDRGNQPQHF. CDR3 bases: TGTGCCAGCAGTCGGGGCGAGGACAGGGGAAATCAGCCCCAGCATTTT.

The chain has TRBV3-1 (or the pseudogene TRBV3-2) and TRBJ1-6; 7 bases map to TRBD1. After removal of 2 bases from V and 7 bases from J, the junction contained 11 bases not matched to a gene. CDR1 is LGHDT and CDR2 is YNNKEL in the germline V gene (reference sequence). The CDR3 totals 17 residues. This CDR3 is CASSQRPTGASNSPLHF. The DNA for the CDR3 is TGTGCCAGCAGCCAACGCCCCACAGGGGCCTCCAATTCACCCCTCCACTTT.